This T cell receptor (beta chain) was retrieved from a study of blood T cell repertoires in COVID-19. Study overall: In each case, the material was cDNA or gDNA derived from T cells, B-cell-depleted T cells, or PBMCs.

Between the trimmed V and J ends, which lost 7 bases and 2 bases, there was a span of 10 bases. Germline V lookup: CDR1 SGHRS, CDR2 YFSETQ. This CDR3 comprises 12 residues. In the source study's methods: Scientists estimated how many nucleated cells there were by amplifying reference gene primers. This table comes from immunoSEQ multiplex PCR, and its TCRdb copy is limited to in-frame clones, with some not included. V, J and clone size reflect that table, while D and trimming were determined from the DNA. The repertoire holds some 180,000 clones, approximately 83% seen once, with about 2.1% in the top ten.

The chain has TRBV5-1 and TRBJ2-7, with unresolved D. What was sequenced was peripheral blood. The receptor's source is a woman at least 80 years old with acute or convalescent COVID-19. The CDR3 protein is CASGTEAYEQYF. CDR3 nucleotides: TGCGCCAGCGGTACCGAGGCCTACGAGCAGTACTTC.